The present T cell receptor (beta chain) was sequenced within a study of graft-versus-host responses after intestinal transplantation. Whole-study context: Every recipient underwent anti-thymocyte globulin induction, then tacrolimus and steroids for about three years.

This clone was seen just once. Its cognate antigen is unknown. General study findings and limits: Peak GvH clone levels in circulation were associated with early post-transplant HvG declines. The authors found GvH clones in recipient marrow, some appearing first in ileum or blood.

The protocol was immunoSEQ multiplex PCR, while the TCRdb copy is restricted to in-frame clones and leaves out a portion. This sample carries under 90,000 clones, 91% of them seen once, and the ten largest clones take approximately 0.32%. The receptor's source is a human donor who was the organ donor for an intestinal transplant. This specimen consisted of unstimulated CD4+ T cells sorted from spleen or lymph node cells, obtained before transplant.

CDR3 coding DNA: TGTGCCAGCTCACCGGGACAGGGGGCTCACGAGCAGTACTTC. Translated: CASSPGQGAHEQYF. This chain uses TRBV18 with TRBJ2-7; 12 bases align to TRBD1. In germline, CDR1 is KGHSH, CDR2 LQKENI. V gave up 3 bases and J gave up 5 bases; unmatched junction bases: 2. The CDR3 totals 14 residues.